Listed below are T cell receptor beta chains from one sample, sequenced in a study of T cell responses to AZD1222 COVID-19 vaccine. Assay: immunoSEQ multiplex PCR; the TCRdb copy retains only in-frame clones and omits some. The sample yields tens of thousands of clones, more than 70% seen once. This material consisted of peripheral blood, taken on day 0 of AZD1222 vaccination. Source of these receptors: an adult in good health. The CDR3 runs from the conserved cysteine through the conserved F or W. A D gene is named only where the DNA matches it firmly. Not all rows give a size; the values are once, few, many and, for expanded clones, a class.

D gene: -; clone size: -; V gene: TRBV11-3; J gene: TRBJ2-2; CDR3 DNA: TGTGCCAGCAGCCGTGGGGGGTCGGGCACCGGGGAGCTGTTTTTT; CDR3 protein: CASSRGGSGTGELFF
D gene: TRBD2; clone size: -; V gene: TRBV13; J gene: TRBJ2-3; CDR3 DNA: TGTGCCAGCAGCTGGGTGGCTAGCGGGGTGGTGACAGATACGCAGTATTTT; CDR3 protein: CASSWVASGVVTDTQYF
D gene: TRBD2; clone size: -; V gene: TRBV7-9; J gene: TRBJ2-3; CDR3 DNA: TGTGCCAGCAGCCAAGATGTTAGCGGGTGGGGCACAGATACGCAGTATTTT; CDR3 protein: CASSQDVSGWGTDTQYF
D gene: TRBD1; clone size: once; V gene: TRBV19; J gene: TRBJ1-2; CDR3 DNA: TGTGCCAGTAGTATGAGGGACAGTTTCTATGGCTACACCTTC; CDR3 protein: CASSMRDSFYGYTF
D gene: -; clone size: -; V gene: TRBV6-5; J gene: TRBJ1-3; CDR3 DNA: TGTGCCAGCAGTTACGTATACTCTGGAAACACCATATATTTT; CDR3 protein: CASSYVYSGNTIYF
D gene: TRBD1; clone size: -; V gene: TRBV19; J gene: TRBJ1-2; CDR3 DNA: TGTGCCAGTAGTATAGGCGGGACAGGGACCTATGGCTACACCTTC; CDR3 protein: CASSIGGTGTYGYTF
D gene: -; clone size: -; V gene: TRBV12-3/TRBV12-4; J gene: TRBJ2-5; CDR3 DNA: TGTGCCAGCGGTAAACTAGGACAGCCGACCCAGTACTTC; CDR3 protein: CASGKLGQPTQYF
D gene: -; clone size: once; V gene: TRBV11-3; J gene: TRBJ2-3; CDR3 DNA: TGTGCCAGCAGCCCCAATCGGGGGGCAGGGGGGACAGATACGCAGTATTTT; CDR3 protein: CASSPNRGAGGTDTQYF
D gene: TRBD2; clone size: -; V gene: TRBV10-1; J gene: TRBJ2-1; CDR3 DNA: TGCGCCAGCAGTGGCCGGACTAGCGGGGGCCTAATGAGCTCCTACAATGAGCAGTTCTTC; CDR3 protein: CASSGRTSGGLMSSYNEQFF
D gene: -; clone size: -; V gene: TRBV6-5; J gene: TRBJ1-4; CDR3 DNA: TGTGCCAGCAGCCGTCGAGAGTTTGAAAAACTGTTTTTT; CDR3 protein: CASSRREFEKLFF
D gene: -; clone size: -; V gene: TRBV29-1; J gene: TRBJ2-7; CDR3 DNA: TGCAGCGTTCTACAGATCACAGGTAACGAGCAGTACTTC; CDR3 protein: CSVLQITGNEQYF
D gene: TRBD2; clone size: -; V gene: TRBV28; J gene: TRBJ2-1; CDR3 DNA: TGTGCCAGCGAGTTTAAGGGAGCTAGCGGGAGTAGGGCCTACAATGAGCAGTTCTTC; CDR3 protein: CASEFKGASGSRAYNEQFF
D gene: -; clone size: -; V gene: TRBV28; J gene: TRBJ2-7; CDR3 DNA: TGTGCCAGCAGTTTTGACAGCCTGGTGGGGGAGCAGTACTTC; CDR3 protein: CASSFDSLVGEQYF
D gene: TRBD1; clone size: -; V gene: TRBV4-1; J gene: TRBJ1-2; CDR3 DNA: TGCGCCAGCAGCCAAGATCTCCAGGGGGCAGGGAGCTATGGCTACACCTTC; CDR3 protein: CASSQDLQGAGSYGYTF
D gene: TRBD1; clone size: -; V gene: TRBV19; J gene: TRBJ1-4; CDR3 DNA: TGTGCCAGTAGTATGCCCGGGACAGGGCTTGAAAAACTGTTTTTT; CDR3 protein: CASSMPGTGLEKLFF
D gene: -; clone size: -; V gene: TRBV7-2; J gene: TRBJ1-3; CDR3 DNA: TGTGCCAGCAGGCCTGGGGTCGGAAACACCATATATTTT; CDR3 protein: CASRPGVGNTIYF
D gene: -; clone size: -; V gene: TRBV6-6; J gene: TRBJ1-1; CDR3 DNA: TGTGCCAGCGGCACGGGTGGGAACACTGAAGCTTTCTTT; CDR3 protein: CASGTGGNTEAFF
D gene: -; clone size: -; V gene: TRBV19; J gene: TRBJ2-2; CDR3 DNA: TGTGCCAGTACGGGGGGCCAAAATTCGAACACCGGGGAGCTGTTTTTT; CDR3 protein: CASTGGQNSNTGELFF
D gene: -; clone size: -; V gene: TRBV7-2; J gene: TRBJ2-7; CDR3 DNA: TGTGCCAGCAGCTTCTTTATGGTCTACGAGCAGTACTTC; CDR3 protein: CASSFFMVYEQYF
D gene: -; clone size: -; V gene: TRBV3-1/TRBV3-2; J gene: TRBJ1-2; CDR3 DNA: TGTGCCAGCAGCAGCGGGGGTGGCTACACCTTC; CDR3 protein: CASSSGGGYTF
D gene: -; clone size: -; V gene: TRBV5-1; J gene: TRBJ2-7; CDR3 DNA: TGCGCCAGCAGCTTGGCGCCGGCAGGAAGCTCCTACGAGCAGTACTTC; CDR3 protein: CASSLAPAGSSYEQYF
D gene: -; clone size: once; V gene: TRBV12-3/TRBV12-4; J gene: TRBJ1-5; CDR3 DNA: TGTGCCAGCAGTTACTGGGGTCAGCCCCAGCATTTT; CDR3 protein: CASSYWGQPQHF
D gene: -; clone size: -; V gene: TRBV27; J gene: TRBJ2-3; CDR3 DNA: TGTGCCAGCAGTCCGCGGGTGGGGAATGGGAGAGATACGCAGTATTTT; CDR3 protein: CASSPRVGNGRDTQYF
D gene: -; clone size: -; V gene: TRBV28; J gene: TRBJ1-1; CDR3 DNA: TGTGCCAGCAGCCTCCCAATGGGGATGAACACTGAAGCTTTCTTT; CDR3 protein: CASSLPMGMNTEAFF
D gene: -; clone size: -; V gene: TRBV6-1; J gene: TRBJ1-2; CDR3 DNA: TGTGCCAGCAGTGAAAGGCGGAACTATGGCTACACCTTC; CDR3 protein: CASSERRNYGYTF
D gene: TRBD1; clone size: -; V gene: TRBV3-1/TRBV3-2; J gene: TRBJ2-2; CDR3 DNA: TGTGCCAGCAGCCAAGAAGAGACACAGGGGGCAACCGGGGAGCTGTTTTTT; CDR3 protein: CASSQEETQGATGELFF
D gene: -; clone size: -; V gene: TRBV28; J gene: TRBJ2-3; CDR3 DNA: TGTGCCAGCAGTTTAGAGAGGGATACGCAGTATTTT; CDR3 protein: CASSLERDTQYF
D gene: TRBD2; clone size: -; V gene: TRBV28; J gene: TRBJ2-2; CDR3 DNA: TGTGCCAGCAGTTTATCGGCCGGGGGGGCCACCGGGGAGCTGTTTTTT; CDR3 protein: CASSLSAGGATGELFF
D gene: TRBD1; clone size: -; V gene: TRBV7-9; J gene: TRBJ2-2; CDR3 DNA: TGTGCCAGCAGCCCACCACTCCCGACAGGGTTATCCACCGGGGAGCTGTTTTTT; CDR3 protein: CASSPPLPTGLSTGELFF
D gene: TRBD1; clone size: -; V gene: TRBV6-5; J gene: TRBJ1-2; CDR3 DNA: TGTGCCAGCACCTCCGGGACAGGGGGCTATGGCTACACCTTC; CDR3 protein: CASTSGTGGYGYTF
D gene: -; clone size: -; V gene: TRBV5-1; J gene: TRBJ1-5; CDR3 DNA: TGCGCCAGCAGCTTGGGACAGTCGAGCAATCAGCCCCAGCATTTT; CDR3 protein: CASSLGQSSNQPQHF
D gene: TRBD2; clone size: -; V gene: TRBV6-1; J gene: TRBJ2-1; CDR3 DNA: TGTGCCAGCAGTGGCACAAGCGGGAGCTCCTACAATGAGCAGTTCTTC; CDR3 protein: CASSGTSGSSYNEQFF
D gene: TRBD1; clone size: -; V gene: TRBV19; J gene: TRBJ1-5; CDR3 DNA: TGTGCCAGTAGTCTACAGGGGAAAGGCAATCAGCCCCAGCATTTT; CDR3 protein: CASSLQGKGNQPQHF
D gene: -; clone size: once; V gene: TRBV24-1; J gene: TRBJ2-5; CDR3 DNA: TGTGCCACCAGTGATTACATCCAAGAGACCCAGTACTTC; CDR3 protein: CATSDYIQETQYF
D gene: -; clone size: -; V gene: TRBV14; J gene: TRBJ1-4; CDR3 DNA: TGTGCCAGTTCTCGGGTTTCCGTCGAAAAACTGTTTTTT; CDR3 protein: CASSRVSVEKLFF
D gene: TRBD2; clone size: -; V gene: TRBV14; J gene: TRBJ2-1; CDR3 DNA: TGTGCCAGCAGCCACCCAGCGGGGGCCTTAGATGAGCAGTTCTTC; CDR3 protein: CASSHPAGALDEQFF
D gene: -; clone size: -; V gene: TRBV19; J gene: TRBJ2-7; CDR3 DNA: TGTGCCAGTAGCTTCGGACCCGGAGCCTACGAGCAGTACTTC; CDR3 protein: CASSFGPGAYEQYF
D gene: TRBD2; clone size: -; V gene: TRBV7-2; J gene: TRBJ2-3; CDR3 DNA: TGTGCCAGCAGCTTAGCGGGGGTGGCTAGCGGGTATAGCACAGATACGCAGTATTTT; CDR3 protein: CASSLAGVASGYSTDTQYF
D gene: -; clone size: -; V gene: TRBV7-9; J gene: TRBJ1-2; CDR3 DNA: TGTGCCAGCAGAGGGCCGGGCCACAACCCGGATGGCTACACCTTC; CDR3 protein: CASRGPGHNPDGYTF
D gene: -; clone size: -; V gene: TRBV24-1; J gene: TRBJ1-5; CDR3 DNA: TGTGCCACCAGTGATTCACGACAAAAACCCCAGCATTTT; CDR3 protein: CATSDSRQKPQHF
D gene: -; clone size: -; V gene: TRBV10-3; J gene: TRBJ2-1; CDR3 DNA: TGTGCCACGAAGGACGGACCGTTGTACAATGAGCAGTTCTTC; CDR3 protein: CATKDGPLYNEQFF
D gene: TRBD1; clone size: -; V gene: TRBV5-6; J gene: TRBJ1-5; CDR3 DNA: TGTGCCAGCAGCTTCGGGACAGGGGATCAGCCCCAGCATTTT; CDR3 protein: CASSFGTGDQPQHF
D gene: -; clone size: once; V gene: TRBV10-3; J gene: TRBJ2-1; CDR3 DNA: TGTGCCATCAGTGAGTCTACGGCGACCGGGAATGAGCAGTTCTTC; CDR3 protein: CAISESTATGNEQFF
D gene: -; clone size: -; V gene: TRBV6-5; J gene: TRBJ2-1; CDR3 DNA: TGTGCCAGCAGTTTGGGCAGATACAATGAGCAGTTCTTC; CDR3 protein: CASSLGRYNEQFF
D gene: -; clone size: -; V gene: TRBV3-1/TRBV3-2; J gene: TRBJ1-5; CDR3 DNA: TGTGCCAGCAGCCAAGAGTATAGCAATCAGCCCCAGCATTTT; CDR3 protein: CASSQEYSNQPQHF
D gene: -; clone size: -; V gene: TRBV5-5; J gene: TRBJ1-6; CDR3 DNA: TGTGCCAGCAGCCCCATTAATTCACCCCTCCACTTT; CDR3 protein: CASSPINSPLHF
D gene: TRBD1; clone size: -; V gene: TRBV10-3; J gene: TRBJ2-7; CDR3 DNA: TGTGCCATCAGTGGACAGGGGGACTCCTACGAGCAGTACTTC; CDR3 protein: CAISGQGDSYEQYF
D gene: TRBD2; clone size: -; V gene: TRBV19; J gene: TRBJ2-3; CDR3 DNA: TGTGCCAGTAGTATAAGCCAAGCGGGACTCCGTAGGAGTGATACGCAGTATTTT; CDR3 protein: CASSISQAGLRRSDTQYF
D gene: TRBD2; clone size: -; V gene: TRBV28; J gene: TRBJ2-1; CDR3 DNA: TGTGCCAGCAGCACTAGCGGGACACGCAATGAGCAGTTCTTC; CDR3 protein: CASSTSGTRNEQFF
D gene: -; clone size: -; V gene: TRBV7-3; J gene: TRBJ2-5; CDR3 DNA: TGTGCCAGCAGGCAAGAAGAGACCCAGTACTTC; CDR3 protein: CASRQEETQYF
D gene: TRBD2; clone size: -; V gene: TRBV10-1; J gene: TRBJ2-7; CDR3 DNA: TGCGCCAGAAAGGGGCTAGCGGGGGGCCACGAGCAGTACTTC; CDR3 protein: CARKGLAGGHEQYF
D gene: TRBD2; clone size: -; V gene: TRBV19; J gene: TRBJ2-3; CDR3 DNA: TGTGCCAGTAGTAAGGGACTAGCGGCTAGCACAGATACGCAGTATTTT; CDR3 protein: CASSKGLAASTDTQYF
D gene: TRBD2; clone size: -; V gene: TRBV7-8; J gene: TRBJ2-3; CDR3 DNA: TGTGCCAGCAGCATACTAGCGGGAGGGCCCGCAGATACGCAGTATTTT; CDR3 protein: CASSILAGGPADTQYF